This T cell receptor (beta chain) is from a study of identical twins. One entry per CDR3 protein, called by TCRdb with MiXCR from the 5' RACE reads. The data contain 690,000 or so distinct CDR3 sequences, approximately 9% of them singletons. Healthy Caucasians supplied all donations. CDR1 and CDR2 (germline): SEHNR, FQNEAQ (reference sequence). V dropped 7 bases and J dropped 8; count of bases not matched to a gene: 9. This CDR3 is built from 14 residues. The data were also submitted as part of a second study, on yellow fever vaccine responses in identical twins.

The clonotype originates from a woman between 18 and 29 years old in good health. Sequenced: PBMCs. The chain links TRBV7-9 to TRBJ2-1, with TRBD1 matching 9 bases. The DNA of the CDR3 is TGTGCCAGCATTAGGGGGACAGGGTATCATGAGCAGTTCTTC. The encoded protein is CASIRGTGYHEQFF.